This T cell receptor (beta chain) was identified during a study of response to subunit inactivated influenza vaccine. Study results and limitations: Authors suggested each seasonal influenza vaccination recruits few new T cells.

TCRdb reprocessed the RT-PCR reads via MiXCR and lists one record per CDR3 protein. Of more than 600,000 distinct CDR3 sequences in the sample, around a sixth were seen once. Regarding this clonotype: The target antigen is unknown.

The V gene end was trimmed by 0 bases and the J gene end by 3 bases; junction bases not matched to a gene: 4. In germline, CDR1 is KGHSH, CDR2 LQKENI. The CDR3 is 16 residues long. The specimen comprised PBMCs from blood, sampled about 5 days after vaccination. This sequence originates from a man aged 45-60 years who received an inactivated influenza vaccine. The chain links TRBV18 to TRBJ2-3; TRBD1 aligns across 9 bases. CDR3 nucleotide sequence: TGTGCCAGCTCACCACCGCTGGGACAGGGAACAGATACGCAGTATTTT. This translates into CASSPPLGQGTDTQYF.